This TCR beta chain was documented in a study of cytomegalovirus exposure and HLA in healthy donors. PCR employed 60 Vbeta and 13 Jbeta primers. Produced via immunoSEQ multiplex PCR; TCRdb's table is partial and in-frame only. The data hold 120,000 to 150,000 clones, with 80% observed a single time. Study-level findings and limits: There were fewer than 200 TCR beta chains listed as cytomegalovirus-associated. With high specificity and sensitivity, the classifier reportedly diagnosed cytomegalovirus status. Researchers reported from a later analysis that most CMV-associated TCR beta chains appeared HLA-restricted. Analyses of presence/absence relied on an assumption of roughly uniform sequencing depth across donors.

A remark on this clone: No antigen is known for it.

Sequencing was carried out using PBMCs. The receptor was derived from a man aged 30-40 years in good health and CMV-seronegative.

CDR3 DNA: TGTGCCAGCAGAGATAGGGGGCTCGGATTCTACGAGCAGTACTTC. This translates into CASRDRGLGFYEQYF. The rearrangement joins TRBV6-1 to TRBJ2-7; 7 nucleotides align to TRBD1. This CDR3 has 15 residues. From germline, CDR1 is MNHNS and CDR2 SASEGT. The trim removed 6 bases at V and 3 bases at J, leaving 11 bases unmatched.